The 12 T cell receptor beta chains reported below all come from one sample, sequenced in a study of blood T cell repertoires in COVID-19. Some clones are missing from TCRdb's copy, which holds only in-frame ones; the method was immunoSEQ multiplex PCR. Found here are about 130,000 clones, more than 85% of them singletons; the top ten hold under 4.5%. Sequenced input: peripheral blood. These receptors all come from a man aged 55 to 70 with COVID-19, enrolled during active disease.

V gene TRBV19 combines with J gene TRBJ1-6, with 7 bases that match TRBD1. With 3 bases clipped from V and 9 bases from J, the junction kept 14 bases outside the gene matches. Per the germline V gene, CDR1 is LNHDA and CDR2 is SQIVND (reference sequence). There are 17 residues in the CDR3. Written as DNA, the CDR3 is TGTGCCAGTAGTATTTTAGAGGGGGCAGAAGGTGGTTCACCCCTCCACTTT. The encoded protein is CASSILEGAEGGSPLHF.

The chain is built from TRBV4-1 and TRBJ2-3, with D maybe TRBD1 (6 bases). V was trimmed by 4 bases and J by 0 bases, leaving 14 bases between them. The CDR3 loop spans 16 amino acids. Germline CDR1 is MGHRA and CDR2 is YSYEKL. CDR3 sequence reads: CASSPGTLPSTDTQYF. The CDR3 nucleotides read TGCGCCAGCAGCCCCGGGACATTGCCTAGCACAGATACGCAGTATTTT.

This clone was seen a handful of times. The chain is built from TRBV14 and TRBJ1-2, with D possibly being TRBD1 (5 bases). The germline gives CDR1 SGHDN, CDR2 FVKESK. The V end was cut by 0 bases, the J end by 4 bases, with 12 bases between. This CDR3 has 15 amino acids. The CDR3 reads CASSQDRAGSYGYTF. CDR3 nucleotide sequence: TGTGCCAGCAGCCAAGATCGGGCAGGGTCCTATGGCTACACCTTC. Full variable domain (rest looked up from reference TRBV14 and TRBJ1-2): EAGVTQFPSHSVIEKGQTVTLRCDPISGHDNLYWYRRVMGKEIKFLLHFVKESKQDESGMPNNRFLAERTGGTYSTLKVQPAELEDSGVYFCASSQDRAGSYGYTFGSGTRLTVV.

This chain connects TRBV29-1 to TRBJ2-5, with 8 bases that match TRBD1. The CDR3 contains 12 residues. J was trimmed by 5 bases and V by 5 bases; bases with no gene match: 4. Germline V gene data show CDR1 as SQVTM and CDR2 as ANQGSEA. In DNA form, the CDR3 reads TGCAGCGTTTCAGGGGGCGGTGAGACCCAGTACTTC. It is translated as CSVSGGGETQYF.

This chain connects TRBV6-2 or TRBV6-3 to TRBJ2-7; D unclear. The CDR3 totals 12 residues. With 5 bases removed from V and 3 bases from J, the gap between germline ends came to 8 bases. Germline CDR1 MNHEY, CDR2 SVGEGT. The CDR3 DNA follows: TGTGCCAGCAGTCCCCCAGACTACGAGCAGTACTTC. Translation: CASSPPDYEQYF.

The V gene is TRBV5-4, the J gene TRBJ2-7, with TRBD2 matching over 9 bases. V lost 2 bases and J lost 5; bases outside the gene matches: 5. Per the germline V gene, CDR1 is SGHNT and CDR2 is YYREEE (reference sequence). The length of the CDR3 is 14 residues. CDR3 DNA: TGTGCCAGCAGCTTCCTAGCGGGGAAAAACGAGCAGTACTTC. It codes for CASSFLAGKNEQYF.

The chain combines TRBV19 with TRBJ1-5; TRBD1 matches at 11 bases. The CDR3 extends over 13 amino acids. V shed 10 bases, J shed 3 bases, and the junction held 2 bases outside the gene matches. Germline V gene data show CDR1 as LNHDA and CDR2 as SQIVND (reference sequence). This CDR3 reads CAMGQGVNQPQHF. CDR3 DNA sequence: TGTGCCATGGGACAGGGGGTCAATCAGCCCCAGCATTTT.

This clone was seen once. V gene TRBV5-1 combines with J gene TRBJ1-1; TRBD1 aligns across 8 bases. From germline, CDR1 is SGHRS and CDR2 YFSETQ. The V segment lost 4 bases and the J segment 1 base; nucleotides outside the gene matches: 3. CDR3 size: 14 residues. The CDR3 loop reads CASSQGTGNTEAFF. Written as DNA, the CDR3 is TGCGCCAGCAGCCAAGGGACAGGGAACACTGAAGCTTTCTTT.

The chain links TRBV19 to TRBJ1-6; no reliable D call. Per the germline V gene, CDR1 is LNHDA and CDR2 is SQIVND (reference sequence). This CDR3 is built from 13 residues. V was trimmed by 2 bases and J by 10 bases, leaving 9 bases between them. The CDR3 is CASSITVLSPLHF. The DNA of the CDR3 is TGTGCCAGTAGTATAACAGTTTTATCACCCCTCCACTTT. Full variable domain (missing parts from reference TRBV19 and TRBJ1-6): DGGITQSPKYLFRKEGQNVTLSCEQNLNHDAMYWYRQDPGQGLRLIYYSQIVNDFQKGDIAEGYSVSREKKESFPLTVTSAQKNPTAFYLCASSITVLSPLHFGNGTRLTVT.

V and J are TRBV5-8 and TRBJ1-4, with a tentative D call TRBD1 (5 bases). This CDR3 comprises 15 residues. CDR1 and CDR2 (germline): SGHTS, YDEGEE. The V end lost 1 base, the J end lost 2 bases, and 9 bases lay between the germline ends. In nucleotides, the CDR3 is TGTGCCAGCAGCTTGTCGGGGGGTACTAATGAAAAACTGTTTTTT. Protein sequence: CASSLSGGTNEKLFF.

The rearrangement uses TRBV2 and TRBJ1-2; 7 bases are shared with TRBD1. V shed 4 bases, J shed 4 bases, and the junction held 12 bases outside the gene matches. This CDR3 spans 16 amino acids. Looked up from germline, CDR1 is SNHLY and CDR2 is FYNNEI. The CDR3 DNA follows: TGTGCCAGCAGTGGGCTACAGGGGTTTACCTCCTATGGCTACACCTTC. It yields the protein CASSGLQGFTSYGYTF.

This clone was seen a single time. The gene calls are TRBV30 and TRBJ1-1, with no clear D. Deletions cut 0 bases from V and 6 bases from J, with 11 bases between. The length of the CDR3 is 13 residues. Germline CDR1 reads GTSNPN; CDR2 reads SVGIG (reference sequence). CDR3 loop: CAWSVGSKSEAFF. CDR3 bases: TGTGCCTGGAGTGTTGGTTCTAAATCTGAAGCTTTCTTT.